Listed below are T cell receptor beta chains from one sample, sequenced in a study of beta chain features in type 1 diabetes. Some clones are missing from TCRdb's copy, which holds only in-frame ones; the method was immunoSEQ multiplex PCR. The sample lists some 200,000 clones, approximately 16% occurring once. The sequenced material came from naive CD4+ T cells from blood. These receptors all stem from a man under 40 with type 1 diabetes. Each CDR3 is given with its conserved first and last residue. A D gene is named only where the DNA matches it firmly. For some rows the clone size is stated as once, few or many, or as a class when expanded; others skip it.

>-|TRBV15|-|TRBJ2-7
TGTGCCACCAGCAGAGATGTAGGGACCAACTACGAGCAGTACTTC
CATSRDVGTNYEQYF
>-|TRBV2|-|TRBJ2-3
TGTGCCAGCCCCGCAGATACGCAGTATTTT
CASPADTQYF
>few|TRBV7-2|-|TRBJ2-3
TGTGCCAGCAGCTTGCGCGGGACAAAACGGAACACAGATACGCAGTATTTT
CASSLRGTKRNTDTQYF
>few|TRBV29-1|-|TRBJ1-3
TGCAGCGTTCGGCAGTTCTCTGGAAACACCATATATTTT
CSVRQFSGNTIYF
>-|TRBV28|-|TRBJ1-2
TGTGCCAGCAGTAGGGTGTTGGAGGGCTACACCTTC
CASSRVLEGYTF
>-|TRBV28|-|TRBJ2-7
TGTGCCAGCAGTCAGAAATACGAGCAGTACTTC
CASSQKYEQYF
>few|TRBV7-9|-|TRBJ2-3
TGTGCCAGCAGCTCGAGTACAGGAGCGAGCACAGATACGCAGTATTTT
CASSSSTGASTDTQYF
>-|TRBV7-9|-|TRBJ2-6
TGTGCCAGCAGCTTATTAGTGGCTGGGGCCAACGTCCTGACTTTC
CASSLLVAGANVLTF
>-|TRBV29-1|-|TRBJ1-2
TGCAGCGTGGGGGCCAGGGATCGTGGCTACACCTTC
CSVGARDRGYTF
>few|TRBV30|-|TRBJ2-1
TGTGCCTGGAGTCGGATGGATGAGCAGTTCTTC
CAWSRMDEQFF
>few|TRBV18|-|TRBJ2-7
TGTGCCAGCTCCTACGGACGGAGGACCTACGAGCAGTACTTC
CASSYGRRTYEQYF
>-|TRBV29-1|-|TRBJ2-1
TGCAGCGTTGAAGCTCGGCGGGACCGGTTCTTC
CSVEARRDRFF
>few|TRBV7-2|-|TRBJ1-1
TGTGCCAGCAGCCCCCTTACCCTGAGCACTGAAGCTTTCTTT
CASSPLTLSTEAFF
>-|TRBV5-4|-|TRBJ1-4
TGTGCCAGCAGCCCCACGAACGGACAGCCGAATGAAAAACTGTTTTTT
CASSPTNGQPNEKLFF
>-|TRBV7-9|-|TRBJ2-7
TGTGCCATTACGGACAGCTCCTACGAGCAGTACTTC
CAITDSSYEQYF
>few|TRBV30|-|TRBJ1-2
TGTGCCTGGGTCGGAGGGGCTAACTATGGCTACACCTTC
CAWVGGANYGYTF
>-|TRBV30|-|TRBJ2-3
TGTGCCTGGAGTGTACCTGGCGGACCTTTGGGTACGCAGTATTTT
CAWSVPGGPLGTQYF
>-|TRBV7-3|-|TRBJ2-3
TGTGCCAGCACCCCTGACGTCAGCGGAACAGATACGCAGTATTTT
CASTPDVSGTDTQYF
>-|TRBV29-1|TRBD1|TRBJ1-5
TGCAGCGTCCGGACAGGGGGCAATCAGCCCCAGCATTTT
CSVRTGGNQPQHF
>few|TRBV7-3|-|TRBJ2-5
TGTGCCAGCAGCTTTTCTCGACAAGAGACCCAGTACTTC
CASSFSRQETQYF
>few|TRBV14|-|TRBJ1-1
TGTGCCAGCAGCCAAGATAGGAACACTGAAGCTTTCTTT
CASSQDRNTEAFF
>-|TRBV9|-|TRBJ2-5
TGTGCCAGCAGCCTAGGAGAGACCCAGTACTTC
CASSLGETQYF
>few|TRBV18|TRBD1|TRBJ1-4
TGTGCCAGCTCACAACAGGGGGCGCTTGAAAAACTGTTTTTT
CASSQQGALEKLFF
>few|TRBV27|-|TRBJ2-5
TGTGCCAGCAGTTTTGCGGGATGGGGGGAGACCCAGTACTTC
CASSFAGWGETQYF
>few|TRBV29-1|-|TRBJ2-1
TGCAGCGCCGGACTTAAAGACAATGAGCAGTTCTTC
CSAGLKDNEQFF
>few|TRBV6-6|-|TRBJ1-4
TGTGCCAGCAGGGACACGGGACAAGATGAAAAACTGTTTTTT
CASRDTGQDEKLFF
>-|TRBV4-2|TRBD1|TRBJ2-7
TGTGCCAGCAGCCGCTCTCCCGGGCAGGGGGTTTACGAGCAGTACTTC
CASSRSPGQGVYEQYF
>-|TRBV5-4|TRBD1|TRBJ1-1
TGTGCCAGCAGCTTGGGGCAGGGGGTGATGAACACTGAAGCTTTCTTT
CASSLGQGVMNTEAFF
>few|TRBV7-2|TRBD1|TRBJ2-1
TGTGCCAGCATAACCGGGACAGGGCTTGGGGAGCAGTTCTTC
CASITGTGLGEQFF
>-|TRBV7-3|TRBD2|TRBJ2-1
TGTGCCAGCAGCTTATACCCAACTTCCGGGACTAGCGGGAGCGATGAGCAGTTCTTC
CASSLYPTSGTSGSDEQFF
>few|TRBV10-3|TRBD1|TRBJ2-5
TGTGCCATCAGTGATCCAAGACAGGGCCAAGAGACCCAGTACTTC
CAISDPRQGQETQYF
>few|TRBV5-4|TRBD2|TRBJ2-3
TGTGCCAGCAGCCTCGGGGGGACTAGCGGGAGCACAGATACGCAGTATTTT
CASSLGGTSGSTDTQYF
>-|TRBV18|-|TRBJ1-1
TGTGCCAGCTCACCACCGTCAGATGAAGCTTTCTTT
CASSPPSDEAFF
>-|TRBV9|-|TRBJ2-3
TGTGCCAGCAGCGAGAGCACAGATACGCAGTATTTT
CASSESTDTQYF
>-|TRBV18|-|TRBJ1-2
TGTGCCAGCTCACCGAACAGAGATGGCTACACCTTC
CASSPNRDGYTF
>-|TRBV9|TRBD1|TRBJ2-5
TGTGCCAGCAGCGTAGACTCGGGACAGGGCAAAGAGACCCAGTACTTC
CASSVDSGQGKETQYF
>few|TRBV7-6|TRBD2|TRBJ2-1
TGTGCCAGCAGCTCCCCTATGACTAGCGGCCTCTTGAATGAGCAGTTCTTC
CASSSPMTSGLLNEQFF
>few|TRBV19|TRBD1|TRBJ2-3
TGTGCCAGTTCCGGGACAGGAGGAGATACGCAGTATTTT
CASSGTGGDTQYF
>-|TRBV29-1|TRBD1|TRBJ1-5
TGCAGCGTTCGACAGGGTAGTCAGCCCCAGCATTTT
CSVRQGSQPQHF
>few|TRBV29-1|-|TRBJ1-5
TGCAGCGTTACCGTCACAGGTTATAGCAATCAGCCCCAGCATTTT
CSVTVTGYSNQPQHF
>-|TRBV18|-|TRBJ2-5
TGTGCCAGCTCACCAGGGGGGAAAGAGACCCAGTACTTC
CASSPGGKETQYF
>few|TRBV9|-|TRBJ2-5
TGTGCCAGCAGCCGGGACCCAGAGACCCAGTACTTC
CASSRDPETQYF
>few|TRBV7-8|TRBD2|TRBJ2-5
TGTGCCAGCAGCTTCAGACTAGCGGGAGCGGAGACCCAGTACTTC
CASSFRLAGAETQYF
>-|TRBV25-1|TRBD1|TRBJ1-1
TGTGCCAGCAGTGACCCTCGACAGGGTGACACTGAAGCTTTCTTT
CASSDPRQGDTEAFF
>-|TRBV4-1|TRBD2|TRBJ2-7
TGCGCCAGCAGGGCGACGGGAGGATCCCACGAGCAGTACTTC
CASRATGGSHEQYF
>-|TRBV10-3|-|TRBJ2-6
TGTGCCGGGAGTTCTGGGGCCAACGTCCTGACTTTC
CAGSSGANVLTF
>-|TRBV29-1|-|TRBJ1-4
TGCAGCGCCACAGAACCTAATGAAAAACTGTTTTTT
CSATEPNEKLFF
>-|TRBV7-6|-|TRBJ1-4
TGTGCCAGCAGCAAGGGGCCAACTAATGAAAAACTGTTTTTT
CASSKGPTNEKLFF
>-|TRBV7-8|TRBD2|TRBJ2-3
TGTGCCAGCAGCTTACCGGCCAGCGGGAGGGCCCCAGATACGCAGTATTTT
CASSLPASGRAPDTQYF
>-|TRBV7-2|-|TRBJ2-7
TGTGCCAGCAGCCTACCGACTATAGCCGAGCAGTACTTC
CASSLPTIAEQYF